The 18 T cell receptor beta chains in this list originate from one sample, sequenced in a study of blood T cell dynamics during melanoma immunotherapy. TCRdb keeps only in-frame clones here, not all; method: immunoSEQ multiplex PCR. Here the sample spans 15,000 to 20,000 clones, roughly nine tenths being singletons. As for time point: pre-treatment baseline. The input for sequencing was blood, taken from a patient treated with checkpoint blockade. These receptors originate from a human donor with melanoma.

The chain joins TRBV19 to TRBJ2-3; 9 bases agree with TRBD2. Unmatched junction bases numbered 6, after V lost 8 bases and J lost 0 bases. The CDR3 runs to 15 residues. Looked up from germline, CDR1 is LNHDA and CDR2 is SQIVND (reference sequence). CDR3 nucleotide sequence: TGTGCCAGTGGCAAGACTAGCGGTAGCACAGATACGCAGTATTTT. Protein product: CASGKTSGSTDTQYF.

The rearrangement links TRBV5-4 to TRBJ2-5; D is perhaps TRBD2 (5 bases). The CDR3 runs to 16 residues. Germline CDR1 is SGHNT and CDR2 is YYREEE (reference sequence). Trimming took off 5 bases at V and 2 bases at J, with 19 bases between the two ends. CDR3 in amino acids: CASSPKGGRLQETQYF. Here the CDR3 DNA reads TGTGCCAGCAGTCCAAAGGGCGGGCGCCTTCAAGAGACCCAGTACTTC.

V and J are TRBV7-9 and TRBJ2-2; D is perhaps TRBD1 (6 bases). The V end was cut by 2 bases, the J end by 5 bases, with 12 bases between. Germline lookup yields CDR1 SEHNR and CDR2 FQNEAQ (reference sequence). The CDR3 loop spans 15 amino acids. The CDR3 DNA is TGTGCCAGCAGCTTAATTAGGCAGGGGACCGGGGAGCTGTTTTTT. Translation gives CASSLIRQGTGELFF.

In this sample, this clone turned up once. The chain is built from TRBV6-4 and TRBJ2-3; 8 nucleotides align to TRBD1. CDR1 is MRHNA and CDR2 is SNTAGT in the germline V gene. V shed 5 bases and J 3 bases; nucleotides not matched to a gene: 4. CDR3 length: 14 amino acids. CDR3 region: CASSPGQATDTQYF. CDR3 in DNA: TGTGCCAGCAGTCCGGGACAGGCGACAGATACGCAGTATTTT.

The chain carries TRBV7-2 and TRBJ1-4; D remains ambiguous. The CDR3 is 15 residues long. V dropped 1 base and J dropped 5 bases, with 11 bases sitting between them. Germline CDR1 and CDR2: SGHTA and FQGNSA. The CDR3 DNA follows: TGTGCCAGCAGCTTAGGAATGGGCCCCAATGAAAAACTGTTTTTT. As protein: CASSLGMGPNEKLFF. The full variable domain, completed using reference TRBV7-2 and TRBJ1-4, is GAGVSQSPSNKVTEKGKDVELRCDPISGHTALYWYRQSLGQGLEFLIYFQGNSAPDKSGLPSDRFSAERTGGSVSTLTIQRTQQEDSAVYLCASSLGMGPNEKLFFGSGTQLSVL.

The chain has TRBV4-2 and TRBJ2-1, with 7 bases lining up with TRBD2. CDR3 length: 15 residues. With 4 bases clipped from V and 2 bases from J, the junction kept 5 bases outside the gene matches. CDR1 and CDR2 (germline): LGHNA, YNFKEQ. DNA for the CDR3: TGTGCCAGCAGCCGATCCGGGACTACCTACAATGAGCAGTTCTTC. Protein product: CASSRSGTTYNEQFF.

J is TRBJ2-5 and V is TRBV2; 7 bases are shared with TRBD1. V was clipped by 4 bases and J by 9 bases; unmatched bases: 8. This CDR3 is built from 13 residues. The germline V gene has CDR1 SNHLY and CDR2 FYNNEI. The CDR3: CASSGDSFSSQYF. CDR3 coding DNA: TGTGCCAGCAGTGGGGACAGTTTTTCATCCCAGTACTTC.

The chain joins TRBV7-8 to TRBJ2-1; 10 bases map to TRBD2. The V segment lost 1 base and the J segment 8 bases; nucleotides outside the gene matches: 5. Germline V gene lookup returns CDR1 SGHVS and CDR2 FQNEAQ. CDR3 length: 15 residues. In DNA, the CDR3 is TGTGCCAGCAGCTTAGGGCCTAGCGGGGGTGATGAGCAGTTCTTC. It codes for CASSLGPSGGDEQFF. Combining the CDR3 with reference TRBV7-8 and TRBJ2-1 gives the whole variable domain GAGVSQSPRYKVAKRGQDVALRCDPISGHVSLFWYQQALGQGPEFLTYFQNEAQLDKSGLPSDRFFAERPEGSVSTLKIQRTQQEDSAVYLCASSLGPSGGDEQFFGPGTRLTVL.

This chain connects TRBV7-3 to TRBJ1-1, with TRBD1 matching over 8 bases. V was pared by 5 bases and J by 5 bases, with 4 bases of the junction left unmatched. The CDR3 is 13 residues long. Germline-derived CDR1 and CDR2 are SGHTA and FQGTGA. The CDR3 sequence is CASSTRQGTEAFF. The CDR3, as DNA: TGTGCCAGCAGCACCCGACAGGGGACTGAAGCTTTCTTT. The full variable domain, its missing parts supplied by reference TRBV7-3 and TRBJ1-1, is GAGVSQTPSNKVTEKGKYVELRCDPISGHTALYWYRQSLGQGPEFLIYFQGTGAADDSGLPNDRFFAVRPEGSVSTLKIQRTERGDSAVYLCASSTRQGTEAFFGQGTRLTVV.

J is TRBJ2-7 and V is TRBV7-9, with 7 nucleotides matching TRBD1. Trimming at V came to 5 bases and at J to 4 bases, leaving 14 bases not matched to a gene. CDR1 and CDR2 (germline): SEHNR, FQNEAQ (reference sequence). This CDR3 contains 16 residues. Written as DNA, the CDR3 is TGTGCCAGCAGCCCAAATCCCGACAGGGTGGGATACGAGCAGTACTTC. Protein product: CASSPNPDRVGYEQYF.

This chain links TRBV28 with TRBJ1-6; D is uncertain. V lost 3 bases and J lost 0, with 15 bases in between. Germline V gives CDR1 MDHEN, CDR2 SYDVKM. CDR3 size: 18 residues. The DNA for the CDR3 is TGTGCCAGCAGTTTCGGCTCCCCTTCGAGCTCCTATAATTCACCCCTCCACTTT. This gives the protein CASSFGSPSSSYNSPLHF.

The chain uses TRBV9 and TRBJ1-2; possible D gene TRBD1, 5 bases. Germline CDR1 and CDR2: SGDLS and YYNGEE. V shed 0 bases and J shed 3 bases, with 9 bases lying between them. This CDR3 is built from 14 residues. CDR3 loop: CASSVDGAYYGYTF. For the CDR3, the DNA is TGTGCCAGCAGCGTAGATGGGGCGTACTATGGCTACACCTTC.

The chain couples TRBV4-1 to TRBJ1-5; perhaps TRBD1 as D (6 bases). The CDR3 runs to 14 residues. Trimming left V 4 bases short and J 5 bases short, with 12 bases between. CDR1 and CDR2 (germline): MGHRA, YSYEKL. The CDR3 bases are TGCGCCAGCAGCCCTCAACAGGGATATCAGCCCCAGCATTTT. It encodes CASSPQQGYQPQHF.

V and J are TRBV7-2 and TRBJ2-2; D ambiguous. Germline V CDR1 and CDR2: SGHTA, FQGNSA. The CDR3 runs to 16 residues. V lost 5 bases and J lost 4, with 17 bases in between. The CDR3 spells CASSLTSRLITGELFF. Here the CDR3 DNA reads TGTGCCAGCAGCCTGACGTCGAGACTGATCACCGGGGAGCTGTTTTTT.

This clone was observed a single time. This chain joins TRBV7-3 and TRBJ2-5; either TRBD1 or TRBD2 may fit D (7 bases each). The CDR3 extends over 15 amino acids. Germline CDR1 and CDR2: SGHTA and FQGTGA. Trimming stripped 4 bases from V and 5 bases from J, with 17 bases between. CDR3 nucleotides: TGTGCCAGCAGCTATCGACAGGGAGGGACCGAGACCCAGTACTTC. Protein: CASSYRQGGTETQYF.

The sample holds one count of this clone. CDR3 loop: CASSEFLSTWEGGPQHF. The CDR3 DNA sequence: TGTGCCAGCAGTGAGTTCCTCTCAACCTGGGAGGGAGGGCCCCAGCATTTT. The chain uses TRBV2 and TRBJ1-5; D not certain. CDR3 size: 17 residues. Trimming shortened V by 3 bases and J by 9 bases, and 24 bases separated the two germline ends. CDR1 and CDR2 from the germline V gene are SNHLY and FYNNEI.

The chain joins TRBV30 to TRBJ1-1, with D possibly matching TRBD1 (6 bases). Per the germline V gene, CDR1 is GTSNPN and CDR2 is SVGIG (reference sequence). The CDR3 is 13 amino acids. Trimming shortened V by 0 bases and J by 8 bases, and 13 bases separated the two germline ends. CDR3 DNA sequence: TGTGCCTGGAGTGTATGGGGGGCGACCGAAGCTTTCTTT. Translation: CAWSVWGATEAFF.

V is TRBV14 and J is TRBJ1-2; D may be TRBD1 (5 bases). This CDR3 region has 12 residues. The V gene lost 4 bases and the J gene lost 5 bases, with 8 bases spanning the gap. Germline loops: CDR1 SGHDN, CDR2 FVKESK. Written as DNA, the CDR3 is TGTGCCAGCAGCCGGGACGGTTATGGCTACACCTTC. Its protein product is CASSRDGYGYTF.